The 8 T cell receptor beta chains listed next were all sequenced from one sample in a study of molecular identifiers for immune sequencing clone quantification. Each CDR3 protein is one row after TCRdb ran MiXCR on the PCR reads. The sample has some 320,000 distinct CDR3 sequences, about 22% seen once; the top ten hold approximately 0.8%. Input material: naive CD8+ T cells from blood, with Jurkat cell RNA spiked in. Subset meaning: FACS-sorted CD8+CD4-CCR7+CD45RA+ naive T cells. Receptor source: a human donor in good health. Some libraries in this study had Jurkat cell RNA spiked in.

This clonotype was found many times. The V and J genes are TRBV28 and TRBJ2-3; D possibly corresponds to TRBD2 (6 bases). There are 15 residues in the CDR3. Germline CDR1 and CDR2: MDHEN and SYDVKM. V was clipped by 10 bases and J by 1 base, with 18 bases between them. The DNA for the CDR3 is TGTGCCAACACCCCGGGGGTCTTAGGCACAGATACGCAGTATTTT. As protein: CANTPGVLGTDTQYF.

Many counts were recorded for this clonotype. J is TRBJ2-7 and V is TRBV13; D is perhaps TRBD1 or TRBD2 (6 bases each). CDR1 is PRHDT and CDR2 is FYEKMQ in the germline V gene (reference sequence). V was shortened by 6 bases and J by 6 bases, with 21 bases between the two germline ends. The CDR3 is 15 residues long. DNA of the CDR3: TGTGCCAGCAGTATAATAGGCCAGGGGAGGTTCGAGCAGTACTTC. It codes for CASSIIGQGRFEQYF.

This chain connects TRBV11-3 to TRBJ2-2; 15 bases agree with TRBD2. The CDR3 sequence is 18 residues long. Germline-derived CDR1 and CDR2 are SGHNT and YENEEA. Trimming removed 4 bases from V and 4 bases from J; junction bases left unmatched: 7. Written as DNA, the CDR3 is TGTGCCAGCAGCTCGGGACTAGCGGGAGGTCTCGTCACCGGGGAGCTGTTTTTT. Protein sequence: CASSSGLAGGLVTGELFF.

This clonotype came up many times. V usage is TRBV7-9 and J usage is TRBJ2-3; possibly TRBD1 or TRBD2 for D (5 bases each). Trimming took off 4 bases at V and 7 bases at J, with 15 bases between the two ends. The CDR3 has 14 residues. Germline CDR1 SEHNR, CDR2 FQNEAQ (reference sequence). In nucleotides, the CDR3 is TGTGCCAGCAGCTGGATGGGGGTGGAGAATACGCAGTATTTT. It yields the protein CASSWMGVENTQYF.

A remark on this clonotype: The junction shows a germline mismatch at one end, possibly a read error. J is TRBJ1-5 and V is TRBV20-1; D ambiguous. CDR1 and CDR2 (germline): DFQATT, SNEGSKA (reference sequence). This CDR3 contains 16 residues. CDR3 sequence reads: CSAREGRNHSNHPQHF. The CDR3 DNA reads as TGCAGTGCTAGAGAAGGGCGGAATCATAGCAATCATCCCCAGCATTTT.

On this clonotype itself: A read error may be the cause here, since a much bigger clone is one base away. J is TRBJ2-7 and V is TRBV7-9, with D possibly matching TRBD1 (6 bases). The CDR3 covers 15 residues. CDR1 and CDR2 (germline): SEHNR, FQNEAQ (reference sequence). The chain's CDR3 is CVSSLVGAGVYEQYF. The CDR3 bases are TGTGTCAGCAGCTTAGTTGGGGCAGGGGTCTACGAGCAGTACTTC.

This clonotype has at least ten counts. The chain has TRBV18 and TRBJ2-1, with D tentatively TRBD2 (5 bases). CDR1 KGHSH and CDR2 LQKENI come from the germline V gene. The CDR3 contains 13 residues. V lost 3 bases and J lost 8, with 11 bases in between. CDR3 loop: CASSPSGVDEQFF. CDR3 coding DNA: TGTGCCAGCTCACCGTCCGGGGTTGATGAGCAGTTCTTC.

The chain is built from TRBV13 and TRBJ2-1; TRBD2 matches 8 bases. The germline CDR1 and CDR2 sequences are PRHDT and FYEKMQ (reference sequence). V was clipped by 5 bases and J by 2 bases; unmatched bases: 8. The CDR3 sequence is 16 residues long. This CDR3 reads CASSTTSGLTYNEQFF. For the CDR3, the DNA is TGTGCCAGCAGCACCACTAGCGGTCTCACCTACAATGAGCAGTTCTTC.